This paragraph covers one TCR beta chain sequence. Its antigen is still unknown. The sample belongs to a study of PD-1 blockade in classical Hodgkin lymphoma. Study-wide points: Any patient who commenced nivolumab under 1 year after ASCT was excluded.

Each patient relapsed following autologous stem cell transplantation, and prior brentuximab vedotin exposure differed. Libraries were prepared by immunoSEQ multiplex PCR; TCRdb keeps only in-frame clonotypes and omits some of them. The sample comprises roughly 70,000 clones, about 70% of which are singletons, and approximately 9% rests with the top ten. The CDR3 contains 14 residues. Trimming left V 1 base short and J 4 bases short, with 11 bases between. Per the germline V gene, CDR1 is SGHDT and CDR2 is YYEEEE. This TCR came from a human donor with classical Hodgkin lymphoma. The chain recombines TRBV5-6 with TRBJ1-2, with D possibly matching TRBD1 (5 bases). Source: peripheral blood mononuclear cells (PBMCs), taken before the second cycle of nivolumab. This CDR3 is CASSLSTGLYGYTF. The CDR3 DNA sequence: TGTGCCAGCAGCTTGTCAACAGGCCTCTATGGCTACACCTTC.